These 15 T cell receptor beta chains came from one sample sequenced in a study of T cells in localized non-small cell lung cancer (dated by TCRdb to about 2020). Receptor libraries were prepared by the immunoSEQ multiplex PCR assay. The table comes from immuneACCESS by way of TCRdb, which keeps in-frame sequences with V and J called. Part of the clones is missing from these tables; in studies checked, under half for an unresolved V gene and the rest for unknown reasons. The sample records about 74,000 clones, about 88% of which are singletons. The top ten constitute approximately 1.3% of the sample. The material was peripheral blood, obtained before any cancer treatment. The receptors derive from a female donor older than 55 with stage I lung adenocarcinoma.

This clone occurred a few times. The gene calls are TRBV19 and TRBJ1-2, with D maybe TRBD1 (5 bases). This CDR3 is 14 amino acids long. V lost 7 bases to trimming and J lost 8 bases, with 20 bases between them. The germline V gene has CDR1 LNHDA and CDR2 SQIVND (reference sequence). CDR3 in DNA: TGTGCCAGTACGTACCGGGACCGCCCGGGGGGCTACACCTTC. Amino acids: CASTYRDRPGGYTF.

The gene calls are TRBV27 and TRBJ1-1; no firm D call. The V and J ends lost 3 bases and 5 bases respectively, with 4 bases between them. Germline V gives CDR1 MNHEY, CDR2 SMNVEV (reference sequence). There are 11 residues in the CDR3. Here the CDR3 reads CASSFGTEAFF. The CDR3 region has the DNA TGTGCCAGCAGTTTTGGGACTGAAGCTTTCTTT.

V usage is TRBV6-5 and J usage is TRBJ2-1, with a tentative D call TRBD2 (5 bases). The V gene lost 8 bases and the J gene lost 6 bases, with 17 bases spanning the gap. The CDR3 covers 14 residues. Germline V lookup: CDR1 MNHEY, CDR2 SVGAGI. CDR3 in amino acids: CASGGTRSGNEQFF. Written as DNA, the CDR3 is TGTGCCAGCGGTGGCACTAGATCTGGCAATGAGCAGTTCTTC.

The chain couples TRBV19 to TRBJ2-1, with TRBD2 matching 7 bases. This CDR3 is built from 16 residues. Germline trimming cut 2 bases from V and 0 bases from J; bases unmatched to any gene: 4. CDR1 and CDR2 from the germline V gene are LNHDA and SQIVND (reference sequence). DNA for the CDR3: TGTGCCAGTAGTATATGGACGGGAGGCTCCTACAATGAGCAGTTCTTC. It translates to CASSIWTGGSYNEQFF.

This clone appeared once. This CDR3 is CASSLMTGMHTEAFF. The CDR3, as DNA: TGTGCCAGCAGCTTGATGACAGGGATGCACACTGAAGCTTTCTTT. This sequence joins TRBV7-8 and TRBJ1-1; the match to TRBD1 covers 7 bases. Germline CDR1 reads SGHVS; CDR2 reads FQNEAQ. The trim removed 3 bases at V and 3 bases at J, leaving 7 bases unmatched. There are 15 residues in the CDR3.

The rearrangement links TRBV10-3 to TRBJ1-1; D unresolved. CDR1 and CDR2 from the germline V gene are ENHRY and SYGVKD. V lost 2 bases to trimming and J lost 7 bases, with 11 bases between them. The CDR3 runs to 13 residues. CDR3 DNA sequence: TGTGCCATCAGTGAGGGTGTAGGTGGTGAAGCTTTCTTT. It is translated as CAISEGVGGEAFF.

This clone was seen a single time. This chain joins TRBV28 and TRBJ1-1; D not certain. This CDR3 has 13 residues. In germline, CDR1 is MDHEN, CDR2 SYDVKM. V dropped 11 bases and J dropped 4 bases, with 17 bases sitting between them. The CDR3 here is CAWERRGGTEAFF. The CDR3 region has the DNA TGTGCCTGGGAACGGCGGGGAGGCACTGAAGCTTTCTTT. The full variable domain, completed using reference TRBV28 and TRBJ1-1, is DVKVTQSSRYLVKRTGEKVFLECVQDMDHENMFWYRQDPGLGLRLIYFSYDVKMKEKGDIPEGYSVSREKKERFSLILESASTNQTSMYLCAWERRGGTEAFFGQGTRLTVV.

This clone has only one observation. This chain connects TRBV25-1 to TRBJ2-5, with TRBD2 identical over 13 bases. The CDR3 has 15 amino acids. The germline V gene has CDR1 MGHDK and CDR2 SYGVNS. Trimming removed 4 bases from V and 5 bases from J; junction bases left unmatched: 4. The chain's CDR3 is CASSVLAGGRETQYF. Written as DNA, the CDR3 is TGTGCCAGCAGTGTACTAGCGGGGGGGAGGGAGACCCAGTACTTC.

The chain recombines TRBV19 with TRBJ1-4; a weak D match, TRBD1 (6 bases). With 3 bases removed from V and 4 bases from J, the gap between germline ends came to 9 bases. Germline V CDR1 and CDR2: LNHDA, SQIVND (reference sequence). The CDR3 runs to 14 residues. The CDR3 DNA reads TGTGCCAGTAGTATGGGGGCGGGTAATGAAAAACTGTTTTTT. It translates to CASSMGAGNEKLFF.

In its sample, this clone was seen once. The chain couples TRBV6-1 to TRBJ1-5; tentatively, D is TRBD1 (6 bases). Germline values: CDR1 MNHNS, CDR2 SASEGT. Deletions cut 10 bases from V and 6 bases from J, with 16 bases between. There are 13 residues in the CDR3. This chain's CDR3 is CATRQVGGQPQHF. DNA of the CDR3: TGTGCCACCAGACAGGTTGGGGGTCAGCCCCAGCATTTT.

V and J are TRBV2 and TRBJ1-5, with a possible D match to TRBD1 (5 bases). The CDR3 runs to 13 residues. The germline CDR1 and CDR2 sequences are SNHLY and FYNNEI. V was cut by 10 bases and J by 2 bases, with 12 bases left in between. CDR3 protein: CATQGDGNQPQHF. In nucleotides, the CDR3 is TGTGCCACCCAAGGGGACGGCAATCAGCCCCAGCATTTT.

By its share, this clone is medium-sized. The chain combines TRBV5-1 with TRBJ1-1, with D unclear. This CDR3 contains 13 residues. The V and J ends lost 4 bases and 5 bases respectively, with 12 bases between them. CDR1 is SGHRS, CDR2 YFSETQ, per germline. CDR3 DNA: TGCGCCAGCAGCATAGAGACGGCGACTGAAGCTTTCTTT. Residues: CASSIETATEAFF.

The chain joins TRBV15 to TRBJ2-3; tentative D call: TRBD2 (6 bases). The germline V gene encodes CDR1 LNHNV and CDR2 YYDKDF (reference sequence). CDR3 length equals 19 residues. The V end was cut by 8 bases, the J end by 1 base, with 28 bases between. The DNA of the CDR3 is TGTGCCACCCGCGGTCCTGCCGCGGCTAGCGTGGGGGGCACAGATACGCAGTATTTT. This translates into CATRGPAAASVGGTDTQYF.

The rearrangement joins TRBV5-1 to TRBJ2-5; a possible D gene is TRBD1 (5 bases). This CDR3 is 13 amino acids long. Germline V gives CDR1 SGHRS, CDR2 YFSETQ. V was shortened by 5 bases and J by 3 bases, with 11 bases between the two germline ends. CDR3 amino acids: CASSGGAEETQYF. CDR3 in DNA: TGCGCCAGCAGTGGTGGGGCTGAAGAGACCCAGTACTTC.

This rearrangement joins TRBV4-2 to TRBJ2-2; D may be TRBD2 (6 bases). V dropped 3 bases and J dropped 3 bases, with 14 bases sitting between them. CDR1 and CDR2 (germline): LGHNA, YNFKEQ. The CDR3 is 16 residues long. The CDR3 nucleotides read TGTGCCAGCAGCCAGGGACTGGGTCCCCACACCGGGGAGCTGTTTTTT. Protein sequence: CASSQGLGPHTGELFF.